Each of the 22 T cell receptor beta chains below was sequenced from the same sample in a study of blood T cell repertoires in COVID-19. Generated by immunoSEQ multiplex PCR, the TCRdb table keeps only in-frame clones and is missing some. Here the sample spans about 250,000 clones, approximately 85% being singletons. Input material: peripheral blood. Receptor source: a middle-aged man with active or convalescent COVID-19.

The CDR3 bases are TGTGCCAGCAGCACCCGGCCAGGCGACGAGCAGTACTTC. It encodes CASSTRPGDEQYF. This chain links TRBV11-3 with TRBJ2-7; unclear D gene. Germline CDR1 is SGHNT and CDR2 is YENEEA. The CDR3 spans 13 residues. Trimming shortened V by 5 bases and J by 5 bases, and 13 bases separated the two germline ends.

The chain combines TRBV9 with TRBJ2-3; 7 bases align to TRBD2. This CDR3 spans 15 amino acids. The V gene end was trimmed by 3 bases and the J gene end by 0 bases; junction bases not matched to a gene: 4. From germline, CDR1 is SGDLS and CDR2 YYNGEE. CDR3 bases: TGTGCCAGCAGCGGAAGCGGGACTAGCACAGATACGCAGTATTTT. Its translation is CASSGSGTSTDTQYF.

This chain links TRBV19 with TRBJ1-4; 8 bases match TRBD1. From germline, CDR1 is LNHDA and CDR2 SQIVND (reference sequence). J gave up 7 bases and V 7 bases, and 5 bases lay outside the gene matches. The CDR3 runs 13 residues. This CDR3 is CASTDRGREKLFF. In DNA, the CDR3 is TGTGCCAGTACTGACAGGGGACGTGAAAAACTGTTTTTT.

The CDR3 DNA is TGTGCCAGCAGCTTGCCCCGGCAAGGGGCTGCAGGAAACACCATATATTTT. Protein product: CASSLPRQGAAGNTIYF. The chain is built from TRBV5-8 and TRBJ1-3; tentatively, D is TRBD1 (5 bases). Per germline, CDR1 SGHTS and CDR2 YDEGEE. This CDR3 has 17 amino acids. Trimming stripped 1 base from V and 4 bases from J, with 18 bases between.

CDR3 in amino acids: CASSANPPSRSEQFF. CDR3 in DNA: TGTGCCAGCAGCGCGAACCCGCCGTCCCGTAGTGAGCAGTTCTTC. The chain uses TRBV9 and TRBJ2-1; unclear D gene. The CDR3 spans 15 residues. Germline CDR1 is SGDLS and CDR2 is YYNGEE. The ends were cut back, 3 bases at V and 9 bases at J, with 19 bases in the middle. The full variable domain, rest sourced from reference TRBV9 and TRBJ2-1, is DSGVTQTPKHLITATGQRVTLRCSPRSGDLSVYWYQQSLDQGLQFLIQYYNGEERAKGNILERFSAQQFPDLHSELNLSSLELGDSALYFCASSANPPSRSEQFFGPGTRLTVL.

The J gene is TRBJ2-4, the V gene TRBV7-9; 8 nucleotides line up with TRBD1. V gave up 5 bases and J gave up 9 bases; unmatched junction bases: 9. Germline V gene sequence: CDR1 SEHNR, CDR2 FQNEAQ (reference sequence). CDR3 length: 14 residues. The CDR3 here is CASSPTGTGGIQYF. The CDR3 DNA follows: TGTGCCAGCAGCCCAACTGGGACAGGCGGCATTCAGTACTTC.

This clone was seen once. The genes are TRBV28 and TRBJ1-6, with D unclear. This CDR3 region has 14 residues. V was clipped by 4 bases and J by 13 bases, with 17 bases between them. CDR1 is MDHEN, CDR2 SYDVKM, per germline. The CDR3 bases are TGTGCCAGCAGTTACGACAACCCGTCGTCCCCCCTCCACTTT. Translating gives CASSYDNPSSPLHF.

The J gene is TRBJ1-6, the V gene TRBV2; D not certain. This CDR3 has 14 amino acids. V was clipped by 9 bases and J by 2 bases, with 11 bases between them. Per the germline V gene, CDR1 is SNHLY and CDR2 is FYNNEI. This chain's CDR3 is CASLGGAYNSPLHF. CDR3 coding DNA: TGTGCCAGTCTTGGCGGCGCCTATAATTCACCCCTCCACTTT.

The chain couples TRBV2 to TRBJ1-3; 8 bases are a match to TRBD1. Unmatched junction bases numbered 6, after V lost 7 bases and J lost 4 bases. Per the germline V gene, CDR1 is SNHLY and CDR2 is FYNNEI. The CDR3 spans 14 residues. CDR3 bases: TGTGCCAGCATCCGCAGGGGGCTCGGAAACACCATATATTTT. This translates into CASIRRGLGNTIYF.

J is TRBJ2-3 and V is TRBV27; 12 bases align to TRBD2. V lost 5 bases and J lost 5; bases outside the gene matches: 11. CDR1 is MNHEY, CDR2 SMNVEV, per germline (reference sequence). This CDR3 is built from 17 residues. CDR3 sequence reads: CASSPPTSGSVIDTQYF. CDR3 nucleotides: TGTGCCAGCAGTCCTCCGACTAGCGGGAGCGTTATAGATACGCAGTATTTT.

The V gene is TRBV9, the J gene TRBJ1-4; 7 nucleotides agree with TRBD1. Germline values: CDR1 SGDLS, CDR2 YYNGEE. V lost 4 bases to trimming and J lost 12 bases; unmatched junction nucleotides: 15. This CDR3 is built from 15 residues. DNA of the CDR3: TGTGCCAGCAGCCCCCAGGGGGGAGGCAGGAGGGAACTGTTTTTT. Protein product: CASSPQGGGRRELFF.

The gene calls are TRBV6-5 and TRBJ1-1; D is unresolved. V dropped 7 bases and J dropped 1 base, with 13 bases sitting between them. CDR1 and CDR2 (germline): MNHEY, SVGAGI. The CDR3 contains 14 residues. The CDR3 reads CASKEGAANTEAFF. The CDR3 region has the DNA TGTGCCAGCAAGGAGGGAGCGGCGAACACTGAAGCTTTCTTT.

This clone was counted many times. Other DNA sequences of this sample code for an identical CDR3. The CDR3: CASSLGQGSFSPLHF. Here the CDR3 DNA reads TGCGCCAGCAGCTTGGGACAGGGGTCTTTTTCACCCCTCCACTTT. V usage is TRBV5-1 and J usage is TRBJ1-6; the match to TRBD1 covers 8 bases. CDR1 SGHRS and CDR2 YFSETQ come from the germline V gene. The V and J ends lost 0 bases and 9 bases, in that order; junction bases with no gene match: 5. The CDR3 spans 15 residues.

The V call is TRBV24-1, the J call TRBJ2-1, with 7 bases identical to TRBD2. This CDR3 has 17 amino acids. V was clipped by 6 bases and J by 0 bases; unmatched bases: 10. Germline CDR1 reads KGHDR; CDR2 reads SFDVKD. This CDR3 is CATSPAGTVGSYNEQFF. The DNA for the CDR3 is TGTGCCACCAGTCCAGCGGGAACAGTAGGCTCCTACAATGAGCAGTTCTTC.

V gene TRBV5-5 combines with J gene TRBJ1-1; D not resolved. In germline, CDR1 is SGHKS, CDR2 YYEKEE (reference sequence). The length of the CDR3 is 13 residues. V was trimmed by 0 bases and J by 3 bases, leaving 6 bases between them. CDR3 bases: TGTGCCAGCAGCTTGGACGGGGACACTGAAGCTTTCTTT. Its protein is CASSLDGDTEAFF.

This chain uses TRBV27 with TRBJ1-1, with unresolved D. Germline values: CDR1 MNHEY, CDR2 SMNVEV (reference sequence). Trimming removed 3 bases at V and 1 base at J, with 9 bases between. The CDR3 loop spans 14 amino acids. The CDR3 here is CASSLLQTNTEAFF. CDR3 coding DNA: TGTGCCAGCAGTTTGTTACAGACGAACACTGAAGCTTTCTTT.

This chain joins TRBV13 and TRBJ1-1; TRBD1 matches at 7 bases. This CDR3 spans 13 amino acids. V trimming: 5 bases; J trimming: 8 bases; junction bases outside the gene matches: 8. Per germline, CDR1 PRHDT and CDR2 FYEKMQ (reference sequence). CDR3 region: CASSLTLQGEAFF. The DNA for the CDR3 is TGTGCCAGCAGCCTAACCCTACAGGGGGAAGCTTTCTTT.

This chain links TRBV18 with TRBJ2-1; 12 bases line up with TRBD2. CDR3 length equals 16 residues. Germline CDR1 is KGHSH and CDR2 is LQKENI. The V gene end was trimmed by 3 bases and the J gene end by 7 bases; junction bases not matched to a gene: 7. The CDR3 reads CASSPPTSGSLNEQFF. DNA for the CDR3: TGTGCCAGCTCACCGCCGACTAGCGGGAGTCTAAATGAGCAGTTCTTC.

This sequence joins TRBV5-1 and TRBJ1-1; D is perhaps TRBD1 (6 bases). V gave up 5 bases and J gave up 3 bases, with 14 bases separating them. This CDR3 spans 14 amino acids. Germline V gene data show CDR1 as SGHRS and CDR2 as YFSETQ. The chain's CDR3 is CASRYTGQHTEAFF. The CDR3 DNA reads as TGCGCCAGCAGGTATACCGGACAGCACACTGAAGCTTTCTTT. The full variable domain, its missing parts supplied by reference TRBV5-1 and TRBJ1-1, is KAGVTQTPRYLIKTRGQQVTLSCSPISGHRSVSWYQQTPGQGLQFLFEYFSETQRNKGNFPGRFSGRQFSNSRSEMNVSTLELGDSALYLCASRYTGQHTEAFFGQGTRLTVV.

This clone occurred a few times. The chain carries TRBV25-1 and TRBJ1-1, with a tentative D call TRBD1 (5 bases). The CDR3 is 13 amino acids. V was clipped by 5 bases and J by 4 bases, with 11 bases between them. Germline values: CDR1 MGHDK, CDR2 SYGVNS. CDR3 sequence reads: CASSWGVGTEAFF. The DNA for the CDR3 is TGTGCCAGCAGTTGGGGGGTTGGCACTGAAGCTTTCTTT.

The chain combines TRBV6-6 with TRBJ2-3; 10 nucleotides agree with TRBD2. The junction had 17 bases not matched to a gene; V was cut back by 5 bases and J by 6 bases. Germline V lookup: CDR1 MNHNY, CDR2 SVGAGI (reference sequence). The CDR3 contains 18 residues. CDR3 DNA sequence: TGTGCCAGCAGTCCACACCAAGAAGCGGGAGGGCAGGCCGATACGCAGTATTTT. Its protein product is CASSPHQEAGGQADTQYF.

This rearrangement joins TRBV2 to TRBJ2-1; 7 bases are shared with TRBD2. J lost 8 bases, V lost 9 bases, and 13 bases had no gene match. The CDR3 has 14 amino acids. Germline V gene sequence: CDR1 SNHLY, CDR2 FYNNEI. The CDR3 reads CASGVGGVNDEQFF. CDR3 sequence (DNA): TGTGCCAGTGGGGTGGGAGGGGTTAACGATGAGCAGTTCTTC.